This entry concerns a single T cell receptor (beta chain). The identical CDR3 is also encoded by other nucleotide sequences in the sample. Authors' methods: Scientists estimated how many nucleated cells there were by amplifying reference gene primers. Method: immunoSEQ multiplex PCR; TCRdb's copy keeps in-frame clones and lacks some. The V and J calls and clone size are taken from that table; D and trimming were inferred from the DNA. Of approximately 160,000 clones listed, more than 90% are singletons. This specimen comes from a study of blood T cell repertoires in COVID-19. As for the study in general: Whether acute or convalescent, the COVID-19 samples came from the United States, Italy and Spain. Sources were T cells, B-cell-depleted T cells, or PBMCs; the material itself was cDNA or gDNA.

The germline V gene encodes CDR1 SGHRS and CDR2 YFSETQ. V lost 0 bases, J lost 1 base, and 7 bases lay in between. The CDR3 is 14 residues long. The clonotype originates from a man aged 55-75 years with active or convalescent COVID-19. The gene calls are TRBV5-1 and TRBJ1-1, with D unclear. Sequences were obtained from peripheral blood. CDR3 nucleotide sequence: TGCGCCAGCAGCTTGGGCGGAGGGAACACTGAAGCTTTCTTT. Its translation: CASSLGGGNTEAFF.